The 10 T cell receptor beta chains below were found in one sample sequenced in a study of technical replicates of blood from a handful of donors. Assay used: immunoSEQ multiplex PCR; TCRdb lists only in-frame clones, some missing. Of fewer than 90,000 clones in the sample, roughly 93% were seen once. The sample was T cells isolated from PBMCs. All receptors derive from a human donor in good health.

V is TRBV15 and J is TRBJ2-3; TRBD2 agrees at 7 bases. The CDR3 runs to 16 residues. Losses at the gene ends were 8 bases for V and 1 base for J; bases not matched to a gene: 12. Looked up from germline, CDR1 is LNHNV and CDR2 is YYDKDF (reference sequence). The CDR3 coding sequence is TGTGCCACCGAGGGGTTTGCGGGAGAAGGCACAGATACGCAGTATTTT. Protein product: CATEGFAGEGTDTQYF.

This clone was counted once. The chain employs TRBV2 and TRBJ1-4; no clear D. This CDR3 is built from 14 residues. Germline-derived CDR1 and CDR2 are SNHLY and FYNNEI. With 1 base removed from V and 6 bases from J, the gap between germline ends came to 9 bases. The CDR3 DNA follows: TGTGCCAGCAGTGAAGGCGAGGGTGATGAAAAACTGTTTTTT. It is translated as CASSEGEGDEKLFF. Based on the CDR3 plus reference TRBV2 and TRBJ1-4, the full variable domain is EPEVTQTPSHQVTQMGQEVILRCVPISNHLYFYWYRQILGQKVEFLVSFYNNEISEKSEIFDDQFSVERPDGSNFTLKIRSTKLEDSAMYFCASSEGEGDEKLFFGSGTQLSVL.

The chain links TRBV28 to TRBJ2-5, with D perhaps TRBD2 (7 bases). Per germline, CDR1 MDHEN and CDR2 SYDVKM. The CDR3 has 16 amino acids. V was shortened by 7 bases and J by 2 bases, with 20 bases between the two germline ends. The chain's CDR3 is CASTLWTAGLQETQYF. In DNA form, the CDR3 reads TGTGCCAGCACCCTTTGGACAGCGGGGTTACAAGAGACCCAGTACTTC.

This chain joins TRBV6-1 and TRBJ2-7; TRBD2 agrees at 13 bases. V was clipped by 2 bases and J by 6 bases; unmatched bases: 4. CDR3 length: 15 amino acids. Germline-derived CDR1 and CDR2 are MNHNS and SASEGT. CDR3 in DNA: TGTGCCAGCAGTGAACAACTAGCGGGAGGGTGCGAGCAGTACTTC. This sequence encodes CASSEQLAGGCEQYF.

The chain recombines TRBV7-7 with TRBJ2-2; a possible D gene is TRBD1 (5 bases). This CDR3 region has 16 residues. The V gene lost 5 bases and the J gene lost 0 bases, with 13 bases spanning the gap. Germline assignment: CDR1 SSHAT and CDR2 FNYEAQ (reference sequence). The CDR3 nucleotides read TGTGCCAGCAGCGCCGCTAGGGGTGCGAACACCGGGGAGCTGTTTTTT. It encodes CASSAARGANTGELFF.

The V call is TRBV4-1, the J call TRBJ1-5; 8 bases are a match to TRBD1. Germline V CDR1 and CDR2: MGHRA, YSYEKL. V shed 5 bases, J shed 7 bases, and the junction held 7 bases outside the gene matches. The CDR3 has 14 amino acids. The CDR3 DNA is TGCGCCAGCAGCTACCGTGGACAGGGCCAGCCCCAGCATTTT. Amino acids: CASSYRGQGQPQHF.

The CDR3 spells CASSFGLNTGELFF. CDR3 nucleotides: TGTGCCAGCAGCTTTGGACTGAACACCGGGGAGCTGTTTTTT. The chain employs TRBV5-5 and TRBJ2-2; perhaps TRBD2 as D (5 bases). CDR1 and CDR2 from the germline V gene are SGHKS and YYEKEE (reference sequence). Between the trimmed V and J ends, which lost 2 bases and 1 base, there was a span of 6 bases. The CDR3 is made up of 14 amino acids.

The chain couples TRBV10-3 to TRBJ1-5; unclear D gene. V lost 4 bases to trimming and J lost 4 bases, with 17 bases between them. CDR1 and CDR2 (germline): ENHRY, SYGVKD. The CDR3 has 16 amino acids. The CDR3 sequence is CAISVSIVADNQPQHF. CDR3 coding DNA: TGTGCCATCAGTGTGTCTATCGTTGCGGATAATCAGCCCCAGCATTTT.

The chain combines TRBV27 with TRBJ2-5, with 7 bases fitting TRBD2. Germline CDR1 is MNHEY and CDR2 is SMNVEV (reference sequence). V was clipped by 2 bases and J by 0 bases; unmatched bases: 9. The CDR3 spans 17 residues. The chain's CDR3 is CASSLIRPSGYQETQYF. CDR3 nucleotide sequence: TGTGCCAGCAGTTTAATCAGGCCTAGCGGCTACCAAGAGACCCAGTACTTC.

The V call is TRBV28, the J call TRBJ1-1; 10 nucleotides align to TRBD1. J was trimmed by 3 bases and V by 6 bases; bases with no gene match: 10. The CDR3 is 16 residues long. The germline gives CDR1 MDHEN, CDR2 SYDVKM. The DNA for the CDR3 is TGTGCCAGCAGCGCCCCGGGACAGGGGTTCGACACTGAAGCTTTCTTT. Amino acid sequence: CASSAPGQGFDTEAFF.